Listed below are T cell receptor beta chains from one sample, sequenced in a study of control samples from healthy donors and cancer patients. The protocol was immunoSEQ multiplex PCR, while the TCRdb copy is restricted to in-frame clones and leaves out a portion. The sample consists of roughly 190,000 clones, 91% of them appearing once. Sequencing input: blood. These receptors all come from a woman younger than 45 in good health. The CDR3 runs from the conserved cysteine through the conserved F or W. The D gene is left open where the match is weak. Clone size is given for some rows only: seen once, a few or many times, or a class if the clone is expanded.

j_call | d_call | cdr3_length | v_call | clone_size | cdr3_aa | cdr3_nt
TRBJ1-4 | . | 15 | TRBV27 | . | CASSFTGREGEKLFF | TGTGCCAGCAGTTTTACCGGACGGGAGGGTGAAAAACTGTTTTTT
TRBJ1-1 | TRBD1 | 16 | TRBV19 | . | CASSIFRGQMNTEAFF | TGTGCCAGTAGTATATTTAGGGGACAGATGAACACTGAAGCTTTCTTT
TRBJ2-3 | TRBD2 | 16 | TRBV14 | . | CASSPGLAGVRDTQYF | TGTGCCAGCAGCCCCGGACTAGCGGGAGTTCGAGATACGCAGTATTTT
TRBJ1-5 | . | 15 | TRBV6-2/TRBV6-3 | . | CASSYLYRSGQPQHF | TGTGCCAGCAGTTATCTTTACAGGTCAGGACAGCCCCAGCATTTT
TRBJ1-3 | . | 13 | TRBV6-6 | . | CASRPASGNTIYF | TGTGCCAGCAGGCCAGCCTCTGGAAACACCATATATTTT
TRBJ2-1 | TRBD2 | 18 | TRBV4-2 | . | CASSSRTSGPLTHNEQFF | TGTGCCAGCAGCTCCCGGACTAGCGGGCCCCTAACACACAATGAGCAGTTCTTC
TRBJ1-2 | . | 15 | TRBV9 | . | CASSGGPGAMYGYTF | TGTGCCAGCAGCGGGGGACCGGGGGCGATGTATGGCTACACCTTC
TRBJ2-7 | . | 13 | TRBV24-1 | . | CATSDRQPYEQYF | TGTGCCACCAGTGACCGACAACCCTACGAGCAGTACTTC
TRBJ1-2 | . | 13 | TRBV19 | . | CASSIQANYGYTF | TGTGCCAGTAGTATACAGGCCAACTATGGCTACACCTTC
TRBJ2-7 | TRBD2 | 15 | TRBV5-1 | . | CASSLDPLAGGKQYF | TGCGCCAGCAGCTTGGATCCACTAGCGGGGGGTAAGCAGTACTTC
TRBJ1-1 | . | 10 | TRBV29-1 | . | CSVEDTEAFF | TGCAGCGTTGAGGACACTGAAGCTTTCTTT
TRBJ2-1 | TRBD1 | 13 | TRBV29-1 | . | CSEGQVGYNEQFF | TGCAGCGAAGGACAGGTGGGGTACAATGAGCAGTTCTTC
TRBJ1-5 | . | 13 | TRBV11-2 | . | CASSYARNQPQHF | TGTGCCAGCAGCTATGCCAGGAATCAGCCCCAGCATTTT
TRBJ1-1 | TRBD1 | 15 | TRBV7-2 | . | CASSLAWGQVTEAFF | TGTGCCAGCAGCTTAGCGTGGGGACAGGTCACTGAAGCTTTCTTT
TRBJ1-2 | TRBD1 | 14 | TRBV28 | . | CASSPDRVAYGYTF | TGTGCCAGCAGCCCGGACAGGGTTGCCTATGGCTACACCTTC
TRBJ2-2 | . | 15 | TRBV6-5 | . | CASSYSAGSTGELFF | TGTGCCAGCAGTTACTCCGCAGGGTCCACCGGGGAGCTGTTTTTT
TRBJ2-2 | . | 13 | TRBV7-9 | . | CASSLTATGELFF | TGTGCCAGCAGCTTAACAGCCACCGGGGAGCTGTTTTTT
TRBJ1-5 | . | 15 | TRBV25-1 | . | CASSESGDSNQPQHF | TGTGCCAGCAGTGAATCCGGTGATAGCAATCAGCCCCAGCATTTT
TRBJ1-1 | TRBD1 | 17 | TRBV18 | once | CASSPRGQGWANTEAFF | TGTGCCAGCTCACCACGAGGACAGGGGTGGGCGAACACTGAAGCTTTCTTT
TRBJ2-1 | . | 14 | TRBV2 | . | CASSEGTGVNEQFF | TGTGCCAGCAGTGAAGGCACAGGTGTTAATGAGCAGTTCTTC
TRBJ1-1 | . | 12 | TRBV12-3/TRBV12-4 | once | CASSLPGLAAFF | TGTGCCAGCAGTTTGCCCGGGCTTGCAGCTTTCTTT
TRBJ2-2 | TRBD2 | 14 | TRBV29-1 | . | CSVRLAVNTGELFF | TGCAGCGTTCGCCTAGCGGTTAACACCGGGGAGCTGTTTTTT
TRBJ2-1 | TRBD1 | 15 | TRBV18 | . | CASSPLDRSYNEQFF | TGTGCCAGCTCACCCTTGGACAGGTCCTACAATGAGCAGTTCTTC
TRBJ2-5 | . | 14 | TRBV2 | . | CASSAASAQETQYF | TGTGCCAGCAGTGCGGCTAGCGCACAAGAGACCCAGTACTTC
TRBJ2-1 | . | 13 | TRBV27 | . | CASSYRDRNEQFF | TGTGCCAGCAGTTACCGGGACCGCAATGAGCAGTTCTTC
TRBJ2-3 | . | 15 | TRBV5-1 | once | CASSLGQRSTDTQYF | TGCGCCAGCAGCTTGGGCCAGCGAAGCACAGATACGCAGTATTTT
TRBJ2-3 | TRBD2 | 16 | TRBV5-1 | . | CASSLEAGVLTDTQYF | TGCGCCAGCAGCTTGGAAGCGGGGGTTCTCACAGATACGCAGTATTTT
TRBJ1-5 | TRBD1 | 15 | TRBV4-1 | few | CASSQDRGRNQPQHF | TGCGCCAGCAGCCAAGACAGGGGGCGGAATCAGCCCCAGCATTTT
TRBJ2-3 | TRBD2 | 16 | TRBV15 | . | CATSTRGGRGTDTQYF | TGTGCCACCAGCACGCGGGGGGGCCGGGGCACAGATACGCAGTATTTT
TRBJ2-2 | TRBD2 | 13 | TRBV9 | . | CASSLAGAGELFF | TGTGCCAGCAGCCTAGCGGGAGCCGGGGAGCTGTTTTTT
TRBJ1-2 | . | 13 | TRBV18 | . | CASSLDTRYGYTF | TGTGCCAGCTCATTGGACACGCGATATGGCTACACCTTC
TRBJ2-3 | TRBD1 | 14 | TRBV15 | . | CATSRTGGVDTQYF | TGTGCCACCAGCAGGACAGGGGGCGTAGATACGCAGTATTTT
TRBJ2-7 | TRBD1 | 14 | TRBV2 | . | CASSEGDRGYEQYF | TGTGCCAGCAGTGAAGGGGACAGGGGCTACGAGCAGTACTTC
TRBJ1-5 | . | 15 | TRBV11-2 | . | CASSQTGYSNQPQHF | TGTGCCAGCAGTCAGACAGGCTATAGCAATCAGCCCCAGCATTTT
TRBJ1-2 | . | 14 | TRBV12-5 | . | CASGLPPTASGYTF | TGTGCTAGTGGTTTGCCTCCGACAGCCTCTGGCTACACCTTC
TRBJ2-1 | . | 16 | TRBV15 | . | CATSRDGRPPYNEQFF | TGTGCCACCAGCAGAGATGGGCGGCCACCCTACAATGAGCAGTTCTTC
TRBJ1-2 | TRBD1 | 15 | TRBV6-6 | . | CASSPRTGGDYGYTF | TGTGCCAGCAGTCCCCGGACAGGGGGGGACTATGGCTACACCTTC
TRBJ2-3 | . | 12 | TRBV30 | . | CAWRADTDTQYF | TGTGCCTGGAGGGCGGACACCGATACGCAGTATTTT
TRBJ2-7 | . | 14 | TRBV30 | . | CAWSVDYLTYEQYF | TGTGCCTGGAGTGTGGACTATTTGACCTACGAGCAGTACTTC
TRBJ1-6 | TRBD1 | 12 | TRBV19 | . | CASSTGGSPLHF | TGTGCCAGTAGTACAGGGGGATCACCCCTCCACTTT